This T cell receptor beta chain was identified during a study of a mutant IDH1 vaccine in newly diagnosed glioma (TCRdb year 2021). Looking at the study overall: Patients were given eight vaccinations, in weeks 1, 3, 5, 7, 11, 15, 19 and 23, which matched visits V03 through V10. Vaccination began 4-6 weeks after radiotherapy alone, or alongside temozolomide cycles in the chemotherapy-containing groups. Longitudinal TCRB deep sequencing was done for 25 treated patients, wherever samples were available for exploratory analyses. Six visits were used for peripheral blood collection: V03 (baseline), V05, V07, V10, V12 and V13. Of the 32 patients who were treated, about 62% were male and around 38% were female, and the mean age was about 40 years. Prior to enrollment, standard therapy consisting of radiotherapy alone, temozolomide alone, or radiochemotherapy with temozolomide had been administered to patients, with the combination being received by most patients. Broad study findings and their caveats: Changes in the top peripheral T cell clonotypes picked up by TCRB sequencing did not appear to be linked to pseudoprogression. Immune responses induced by the vaccine were seen in around 93% of patients across multiple MHC alleles. Selection of PBMC samples for TCRB deep sequencing was based on availability. It was noted by the authors that analyses of patient blood samples could not be reproduced owing to sample limitations.

Libraries were built with the immunoSEQ multiplex PCR assay. Rearranged TCR beta chain sequences were amplified with the hsTCRB Kit following the manufacturer's protocol. An Illumina MiSeq was used to sequence the TCRB libraries. Regarding the original processing steps: The proprietary platform of the kit vendor was used for demultiplexing, trimming and gene mapping. Here the immuneACCESS table is served through TCRdb, limited to in-frame sequences with V and J called. Missing clones are a known gap in these copies; in checked studies unresolved V genes cover under half, and the rest lacks a known reason. V, J and clone size derive from that table, while D and trimming were established from the DNA sequence. Counted in this sample were about 60,000 clones; 85% to 90% of them appeared once. Of the sample, 1.1% to 1.5% falls within the top ten clones. As regards this clone: No cognate antigen has been identified for it. Base-call qualities are not available, and no considerably larger clone is one nucleotide away.

Interpreted using the paper, the time point label stands for: week 23, last vaccination. A 20-mer mutant IDH1 peptide at 300 micrograms in Montanide made up each vaccine dose, which was injected subcutaneously together with topical imiquimod. Donors had newly diagnosed WHO grade 3 or 4 IDH1-mutant astrocytomas with loss of nuclear ATRX. The samples were drawn from NOA16, a multicentre, single-arm, open-label phase I trial in Germany that tested a mutant IDH1 peptide vaccine in humans for the first time. The DNeasy Blood and Tissue Kit was used to extract genomic DNA from EDTA blood for TCRB sequencing. Via the germline V gene, CDR1 is MNHNS and CDR2 SASEGT. CDR3 length: 16 amino acids, cysteine to phenylalanine. The CDR3 DNA has 48 bases and is translated from base 1. V was cut back by 4 bases and J by 7 bases, leaving a gap of 19 bases between them.

The TCR comes from a man aged 35 to 55 with glioma. Recombination joined TRBV6-1 with TRBJ1-4; the D gene is perhaps TRBD1, on 5 matching bases. This specimen consisted of PBMCs, obtained from a glioma patient whose treatment included an IDH1 peptide vaccine. In nucleotides, the sequence is TGTGCCAGCAGTGGGACTCTGACAGACTCCCGTGAAAAACTGTTTTTT. This gives the protein CASSGTLTDSREKLFF.